Sequencing of this T cell receptor beta chain was carried out in a study of blood T cell repertoires in COVID-19. On the study more broadly: Some COVID-19 samples were acute and others convalescent; all came from the United States, Italy and Spain. T cells, B-cell-depleted T cells, or PBMCs supplied cDNA or gDNA.

Authors' methods: Quantification of nucleated cells was approximated via reference gene primer amplification. Using immunoSEQ multiplex PCR, the repertoire was profiled, and TCRdb retains in-frame clones only, with some absent. From that table come the V and J calls and clone size; the DNA was used to work out D and trimming. The table has about 200,000 clones, approximately 91% seen once. Trimming removed 6 bases from V and 1 base from J, with 13 bases in between. Germline V gene data show CDR1 as SGHDT and CDR2 as YYEEEE. CDR3 length: 14 amino acids. This clonotype originated in a man in his late teens or twenties with active or convalescent COVID-19. V and J are TRBV5-6 and TRBJ1-1; D perhaps matches TRBD1 (5 bases). Sequenced: peripheral blood. CDR3 sequence: CASNLRGRNTEAFF. CDR3 DNA: TGTGCCAGCAATCTGCGGGGACGGAACACTGAAGCTTTCTTT.